The source of this TCR beta chain is a study of T cell changes during pregnancy in multiple sclerosis. TCRdb's copy holds only in-frame clones and misses some; the assay was immunoSEQ multiplex PCR. The sample lists around 69,000 clones; 85% to 95% were seen once. This CDR3 is 15 amino acids long. V shed 4 bases and J 2 bases; nucleotides not matched to a gene: 5. Looked up from germline, CDR1 is SGHVS and CDR2 is FNYEAQ. The sample holds one count of this clone. The receptor was isolated from a female donor in good health, enrolled as a control in a pregnancy study. The V and J genes are TRBV7-6 and TRBJ2-7, with 10 bases identical to TRBD2. Here the sequenced sample was peripheral blood, taken in the second trimester of pregnancy. The CDR3 loop is CASSSAGGKPYEQYF. In DNA form, the CDR3 reads TGTGCCAGCAGCTCAGCGGGGGGGAAACCCTACGAGCAGTACTTC. Looking up the rest from reference TRBV7-6 and TRBJ2-7 gives the full variable domain: GAGVSQSPRYKVTKRGQDVALRCDPISGHVSLYWYRQALGQGPEFLTYFNYEAQQDKSGLPNDRFSAERPEGSISTLTIQRTEQRDSAMYRCASSSAGGKPYEQYFGPGTRLTVT.